This TCR beta chain was sequenced during a study of CD8 T cells in ankylosing spondylitis. Study conclusions and caveats: CD8+ cells made up the disease-linked clones, which were relatively rare in peripheral blood. Clones tied to disease were said to be significantly enriched in matched ankylosing spondylitis synovial fluid.

Molecular-barcoded quantitative 5'-RACE produced these TCR beta libraries. TCRdb reanalysed the 5' RACE reads using MiXCR and keeps one entry per CDR3 protein. The data show approximately 250,000 distinct CDR3 sequences, approximately 8.4% seen once. This CDR3 contains 14 residues. Germline V CDR1 and CDR2: MNHEY, SMNVEV (reference sequence). V lost 10 bases and J lost 8; bases outside the gene matches: 9. This clonotype appeared many times. What it recognizes is unknown. The chain is built from TRBV27 and TRBJ2-1, with TRBD2 matching 12 bases. Source material: blood, either unsorted or a sorted T cell fraction (not recorded which). The sequence derives from a female donor with ankylosing spondylitis or in good health (not recorded which). As DNA, the CDR3 is TGTGCCAACCCTAAACTAGCGGGAGGCGATGAGCAGTTCTTC. This gives the protein CANPKLAGGDEQFF.